This T cell receptor beta chain came from a study of CD8 T cells in ankylosing spondylitis. CDR1 is MGHRA and CDR2 is YSYEKL in the germline V gene. CDR3 size: 14 residues. V was clipped by 0 bases and J by 4 bases, with 9 bases between them. From the 5' RACE reads, TCRdb called clonotypes with MiXCR, one entry per CDR3 protein. Among 700,000 to 1,000,000 distinct CDR3 sequences listed, roughly 12% were seen once. Regarding the study as a whole: A TCR beta motif of under 10 highly homologous variants seemed to mark ankylosing spondylitis blood.

This clonotype was seen a handful of times. What it binds is unknown. This receptor was obtained from a male donor with ankylosing spondylitis. The chain has TRBV4-1 and TRBJ1-1; the D is unclear. Material: blood, either unsorted or a sorted T cell fraction (not recorded which). CDR3 bases: TGCGCCAGCAGCCAAGATTCCGGGATCACTGAAGCTTTCTTT. Amino acid sequence: CASSQDSGITEAFF.